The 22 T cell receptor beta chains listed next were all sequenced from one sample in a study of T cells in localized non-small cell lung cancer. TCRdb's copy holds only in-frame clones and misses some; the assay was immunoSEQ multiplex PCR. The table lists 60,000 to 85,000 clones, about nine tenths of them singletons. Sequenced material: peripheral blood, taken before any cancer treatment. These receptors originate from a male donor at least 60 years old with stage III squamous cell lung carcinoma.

The CDR3 sequence is CASSLADQGAEKLFF. The CDR3 nucleotides read TGCGCCAGCAGCTTGGCTGATCAGGGCGCTGAAAAACTGTTTTTT. The chain has TRBV5-1 and TRBJ1-4, with D maybe TRBD1 (5 bases). Trimming took 0 bases from V and 7 from J, leaving 13 bases between them. This CDR3 is 15 amino acids long. Germline V gene lookup returns CDR1 SGHRS and CDR2 YFSETQ.

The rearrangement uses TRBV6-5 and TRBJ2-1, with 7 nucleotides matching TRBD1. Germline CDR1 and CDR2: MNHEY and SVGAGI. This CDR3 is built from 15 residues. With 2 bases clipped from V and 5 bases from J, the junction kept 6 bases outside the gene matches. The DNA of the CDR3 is TGTGCCAGCAGTTACCTTCCGGGACAGAACAATGAGCAGTTCTTC. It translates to CASSYLPGQNNEQFF.

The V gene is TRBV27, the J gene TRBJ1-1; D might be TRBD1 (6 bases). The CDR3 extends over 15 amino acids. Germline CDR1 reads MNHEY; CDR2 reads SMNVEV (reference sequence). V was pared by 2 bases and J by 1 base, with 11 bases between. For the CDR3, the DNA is TGTGCCAGCAGTTTAGTGGGGGCTGAGAACACTGAAGCTTTCTTT. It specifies CASSLVGAENTEAFF.

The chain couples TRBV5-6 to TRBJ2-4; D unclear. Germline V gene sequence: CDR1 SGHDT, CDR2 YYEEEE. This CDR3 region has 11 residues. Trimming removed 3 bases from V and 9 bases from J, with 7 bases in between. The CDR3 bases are TGTGCCAGCAGCTCACGAGGCATTCAGTACTTC. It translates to CASSSRGIQYF. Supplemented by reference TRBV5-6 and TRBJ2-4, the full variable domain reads DAGVTQSPTHLIKTRGQQVTLRCSPKSGHDTVSWYQQALGQGPQFIFQYYEEEERQRGNFPDRFSGHQFPNYSSELNVNALLLGDSALYLCASSSRGIQYFGAGTRLSVL.

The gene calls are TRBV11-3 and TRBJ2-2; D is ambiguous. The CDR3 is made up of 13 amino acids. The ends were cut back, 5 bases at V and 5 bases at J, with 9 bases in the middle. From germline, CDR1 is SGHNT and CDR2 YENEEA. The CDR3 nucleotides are TGTGCCAGCAGCCCTACACGAACCGGGGAGCTGTTTTTT. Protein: CASSPTRTGELFF.

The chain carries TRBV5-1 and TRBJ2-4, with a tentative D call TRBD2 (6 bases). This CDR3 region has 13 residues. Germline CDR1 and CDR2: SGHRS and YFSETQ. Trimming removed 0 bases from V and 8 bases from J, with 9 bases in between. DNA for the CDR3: TGCGCCAGCAGCTTGGCCTGGGGGGACATTCAGTACTTC. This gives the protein CASSLAWGDIQYF.

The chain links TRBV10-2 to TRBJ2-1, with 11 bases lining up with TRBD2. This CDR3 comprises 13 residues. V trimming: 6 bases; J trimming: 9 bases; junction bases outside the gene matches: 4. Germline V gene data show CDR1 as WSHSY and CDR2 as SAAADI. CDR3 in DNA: TGCGCCAGCAGCCTAGCGGGGGGAACTGAGCAGTTCTTC. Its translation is CASSLAGGTEQFF.

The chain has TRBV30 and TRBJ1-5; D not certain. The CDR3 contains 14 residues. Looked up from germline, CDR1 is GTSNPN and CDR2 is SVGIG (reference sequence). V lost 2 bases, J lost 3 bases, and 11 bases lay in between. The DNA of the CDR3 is TGTGCCTGGAGTATGGAGAGAATCAATCAGCCCCAGCATTTT. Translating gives CAWSMERINQPQHF.

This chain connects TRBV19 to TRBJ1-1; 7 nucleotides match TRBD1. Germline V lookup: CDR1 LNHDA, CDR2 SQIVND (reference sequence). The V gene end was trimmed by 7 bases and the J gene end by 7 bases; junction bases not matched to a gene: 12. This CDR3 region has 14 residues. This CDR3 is CASTHSDRASEAFF. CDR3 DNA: TGTGCCAGTACCCATTCAGACAGGGCTAGTGAAGCTTTCTTT.

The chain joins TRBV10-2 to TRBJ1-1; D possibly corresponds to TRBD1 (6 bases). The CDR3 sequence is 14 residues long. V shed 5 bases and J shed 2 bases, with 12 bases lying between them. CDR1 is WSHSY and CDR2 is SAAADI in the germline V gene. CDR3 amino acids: CASSPNRENTEAFF. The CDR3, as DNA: TGCGCCAGCAGTCCCAACAGGGAAAACACTGAAGCTTTCTTT.

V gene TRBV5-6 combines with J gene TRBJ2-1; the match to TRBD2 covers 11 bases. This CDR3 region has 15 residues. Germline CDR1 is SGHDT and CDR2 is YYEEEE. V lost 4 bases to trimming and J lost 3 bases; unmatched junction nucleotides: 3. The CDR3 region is CASSPLAGDYNEQFF. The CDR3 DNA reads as TGTGCCAGCAGCCCACTAGCGGGGGACTACAATGAGCAGTTCTTC.

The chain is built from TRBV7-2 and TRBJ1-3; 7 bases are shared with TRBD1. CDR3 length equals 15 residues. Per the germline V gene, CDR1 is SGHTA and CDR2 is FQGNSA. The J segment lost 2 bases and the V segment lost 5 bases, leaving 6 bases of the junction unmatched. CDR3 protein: CASSRGQGAGNTIYF. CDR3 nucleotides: TGTGCCAGCAGCCGTGGGCAGGGGGCTGGAAACACCATATATTTT. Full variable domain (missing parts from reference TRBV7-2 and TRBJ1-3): GAGVSQSPSNKVTEKGKDVELRCDPISGHTALYWYRQSLGQGLEFLIYFQGNSAPDKSGLPSDRFSAERTGGSVSTLTIQRTQQEDSAVYLCASSRGQGAGNTIYFGEGSWLTVV.

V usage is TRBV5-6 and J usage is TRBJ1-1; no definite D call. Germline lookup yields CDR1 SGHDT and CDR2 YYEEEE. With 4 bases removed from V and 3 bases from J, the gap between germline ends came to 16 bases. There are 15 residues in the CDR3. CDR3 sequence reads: CASSRLRFLDTEAFF. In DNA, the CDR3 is TGTGCCAGCAGCCGACTTAGGTTTTTGGACACTGAAGCTTTCTTT.

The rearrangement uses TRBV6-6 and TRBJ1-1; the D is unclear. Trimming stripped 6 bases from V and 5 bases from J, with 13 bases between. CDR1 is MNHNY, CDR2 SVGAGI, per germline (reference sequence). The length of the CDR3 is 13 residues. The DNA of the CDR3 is TGTGCCAGCAGCCCCGGGGAGAGGACTGAAGCTTTCTTT. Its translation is CASSPGERTEAFF.

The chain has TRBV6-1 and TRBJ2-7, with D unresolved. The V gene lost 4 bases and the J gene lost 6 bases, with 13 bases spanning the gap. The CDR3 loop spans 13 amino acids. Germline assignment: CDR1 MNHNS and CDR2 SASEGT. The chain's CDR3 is CASSVRRESEQYV. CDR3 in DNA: TGTGCCAGCAGTGTACGGAGAGAGAGCGAGCAGTACGTC.

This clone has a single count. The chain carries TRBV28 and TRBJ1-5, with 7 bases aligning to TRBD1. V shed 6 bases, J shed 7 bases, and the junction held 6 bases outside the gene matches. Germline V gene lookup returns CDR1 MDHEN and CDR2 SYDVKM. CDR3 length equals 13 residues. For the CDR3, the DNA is TGTGCCAGCAGAGCAGACAGGGCCCAGCCCCAGCATTTT. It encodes CASRADRAQPQHF.

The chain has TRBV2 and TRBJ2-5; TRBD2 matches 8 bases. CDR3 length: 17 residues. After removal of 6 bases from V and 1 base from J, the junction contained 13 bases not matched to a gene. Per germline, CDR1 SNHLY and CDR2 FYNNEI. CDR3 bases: TGTGCCAGCAGCTCCGATCCGGGAGGGGGGTCCCAAGAGACCCAGTACTTC. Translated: CASSSDPGGGSQETQYF. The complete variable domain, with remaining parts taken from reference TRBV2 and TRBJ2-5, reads EPEVTQTPSHQVTQMGQEVILRCVPISNHLYFYWYRQILGQKVEFLVSFYNNEISEKSEIFDDQFSVERPDGSNFTLKIRSTKLEDSAMYFCASSSDPGGGSQETQYFGPGTRLLVL.

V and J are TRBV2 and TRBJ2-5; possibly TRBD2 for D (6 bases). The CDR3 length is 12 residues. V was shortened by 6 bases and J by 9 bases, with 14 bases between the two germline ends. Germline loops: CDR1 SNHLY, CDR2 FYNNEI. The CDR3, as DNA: TGTGCCAGCAGCGTGCCTGCGGGGTCCCAGTACTTC. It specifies CASSVPAGSQYF.

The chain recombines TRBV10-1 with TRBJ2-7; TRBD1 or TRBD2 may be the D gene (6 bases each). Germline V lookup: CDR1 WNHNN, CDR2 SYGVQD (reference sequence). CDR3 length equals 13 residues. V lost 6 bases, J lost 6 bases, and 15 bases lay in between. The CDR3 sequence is CASRGGGPSEQYV. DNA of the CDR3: TGCGCCAGCAGAGGAGGGGGGCCGAGCGAGCAGTACGTC.

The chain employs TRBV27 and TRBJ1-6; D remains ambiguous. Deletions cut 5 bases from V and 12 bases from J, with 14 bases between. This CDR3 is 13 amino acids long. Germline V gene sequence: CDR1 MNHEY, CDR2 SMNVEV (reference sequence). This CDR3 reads CASSKATGGPLHF. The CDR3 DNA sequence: TGTGCCAGCAGTAAAGCAACGGGAGGACCCCTCCACTTT.

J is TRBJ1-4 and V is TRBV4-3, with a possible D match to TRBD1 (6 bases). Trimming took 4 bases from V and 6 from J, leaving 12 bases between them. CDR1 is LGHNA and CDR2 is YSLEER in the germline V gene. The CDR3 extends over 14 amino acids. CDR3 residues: CASSPQDSDEKLFF. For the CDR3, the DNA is TGCGCCAGCAGCCCGCAGGACAGTGATGAAAAACTGTTTTTT.

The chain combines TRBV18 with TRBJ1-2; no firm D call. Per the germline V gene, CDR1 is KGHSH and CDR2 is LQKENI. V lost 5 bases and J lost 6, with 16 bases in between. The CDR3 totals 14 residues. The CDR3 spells CASSKRKEEDGYTF. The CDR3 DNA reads TGTGCCAGCTCAAAGAGAAAGGAGGAGGATGGCTACACCTTC.